The subject of this entry is one TCR beta chain. Its target is unknown. RNA, once extracted, was reverse transcribed into cDNA for use as the sequencing template. Profiling relied on immunoSEQ multiplex PCR, and the TCRdb table lists in-frame clones only, not all of them. The sample comprises about 69,000 clones, roughly 61% of which are singletons, and 17% rests with the top ten. This sample stems from a study of CD8+ T cells in alopecia areata. Overall study findings and caveats: Researchers report lesional scalp, most notably alopecia totalis/universalis, outstripped normal scalp in clonality. Mice showed TCR sharing more clearly than patients did, possibly owing to HLA. The study also sequences resident alphabeta T cells of normal skin in scalp samples.

CDR3 size: 15 residues. J is TRBJ2-7 and V is TRBV1; the table's D call of TRBD2 was not tested on the DNA. TRBV1 represents a pseudogene. Sequencing used CD8+ T cells sorted from blood, obtained at week 0. This receptor was obtained from a human donor with alopecia areata. CDR3 nucleotides: TGCACCAGCAGCCAAGTAGCGGGAGGGCCCCACGAGCAGTACTTC. Amino acids: CTSSQVAGGPHEQYF.